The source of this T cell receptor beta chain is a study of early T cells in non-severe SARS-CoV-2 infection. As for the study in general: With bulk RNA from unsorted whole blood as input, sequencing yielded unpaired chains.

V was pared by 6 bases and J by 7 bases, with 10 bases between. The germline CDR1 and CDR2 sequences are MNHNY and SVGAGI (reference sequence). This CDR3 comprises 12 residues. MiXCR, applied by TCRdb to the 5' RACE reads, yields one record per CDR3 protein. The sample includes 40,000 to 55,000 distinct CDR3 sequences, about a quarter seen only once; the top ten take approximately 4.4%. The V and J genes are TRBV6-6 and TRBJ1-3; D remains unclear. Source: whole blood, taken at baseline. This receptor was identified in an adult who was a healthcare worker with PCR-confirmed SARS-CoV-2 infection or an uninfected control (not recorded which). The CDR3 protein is CASRSSGNTIYF. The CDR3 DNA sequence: TGTGCCAGCAGGAGCTCCGGGAACACCATATATTTT.